The 8 T cell receptor beta chains listed next were all sequenced from one sample in a study of response to subunit inactivated influenza vaccine. MiXCR, applied by TCRdb to the RT-PCR reads, yields one record per CDR3 protein. This sample has about 190,000 distinct CDR3 sequences, with over 13% found just once. This sample comprised CD8+ T cells sorted from PBMCs, obtained 4 to 6 days after vaccination. The origin of the receptors is a man aged 45-60 years who received an inactivated influenza vaccine.

This clonotype was counted many times. This sequence joins TRBV12-3 or TRBV12-4 and TRBJ2-7; D gene unclear. This CDR3 comprises 16 residues. Trimming shortened V by 6 bases and J by 0 bases, and 18 bases separated the two germline ends. The chain's CDR3 is CASRSSRQQDSYEQYF. In DNA form, the CDR3 reads TGTGCCAGCAGGTCCTCGCGGCAGCAGGACTCCTACGAGCAGTACTTC.

The table lists this clonotype with a few counts. The CDR3, as DNA: TGCGCCAGCAGCCAGGCTGGGACCTACAATGAGCAGTTCTTC. Amino acid sequence: CASSQAGTYNEQFF. The gene calls are TRBV4-1 and TRBJ2-1; the D is unclear. CDR1 and CDR2 from the germline V gene are MGHRA and YSYEKL. The CDR3 length is 14 residues. Trimming cost V 3 bases and J 2 bases, with 8 bases left between them.

This clonotype came up a few times. The V gene is TRBV9, the J gene TRBJ2-2, with unresolved D. Trimming took 2 bases from V and 4 from J, leaving 3 bases between them. Germline V CDR1 and CDR2: SGDLS, YYNGEE. This CDR3 has 12 residues. CDR3 nucleotides: TGTGCCAGCAGCGTTACCACCGGGGAGCTGTTTTTT. Protein product: CASSVTTGELFF.

In DNA form, the CDR3 reads TGTGCCAGCAGTTTAAGGGGAAGGGATGCGCAGTATTTT. It yields the protein CASSLRGRDAQYF. This chain joins TRBV12-3 or TRBV12-4 and TRBJ2-3; D possibly corresponds to TRBD1 (5 bases). Trimming shortened V by 2 bases and J by 10 bases, and 13 bases separated the two germline ends. This CDR3 has 13 residues.

V and J are TRBV7-8 and TRBJ2-1; D unclear. Looked up from germline, CDR1 is SGHVS and CDR2 is FQNEAQ. Trimming stripped 2 bases from V and 0 bases from J, with 11 bases between. This CDR3 has 16 residues. The CDR3 nucleotides are TGTGCCAGCAGCTTACCGGACGCAAGCTCCTACAATGAGCAGTTCTTC. Its protein is CASSLPDASSYNEQFF.

The sample holds a few counts of this clonotype. The chain recombines TRBV12-3 or TRBV12-4 with TRBJ2-5; TRBD1 agrees at 8 bases. The trim removed 3 bases at V and 5 bases at J, leaving 11 bases unmatched. The CDR3 totals 16 residues. The CDR3 region is CASSFPSGGEFETQYF. The CDR3 nucleotides are TGTGCCAGCAGTTTTCCATCAGGGGGCGAATTTGAGACCCAGTACTTC.

This clonotype has only a few counts. This chain joins TRBV7-9 and TRBJ2-7, with D uncertain. The V and J ends lost 1 base and 2 bases respectively, with 12 bases between them. The CDR3 length is 15 residues. Germline V gives CDR1 SEHNR, CDR2 FQNEAQ (reference sequence). This chain's CDR3 is CASSLVWTGPYEQYF. The CDR3 bases are TGTGCCAGCAGCTTAGTGTGGACCGGACCCTACGAGCAGTACTTC.

V is TRBV7-2 and J is TRBJ1-3; 8 bases are a match to TRBD1. Germline V CDR1 and CDR2: SGHTA, FQGNSA. The CDR3 runs 15 residues. The ends lost 5 bases at V and 2 bases at J; junction bases unmatched: 5. This chain's CDR3 is CASSRTGSTGNTIYF. DNA of the CDR3: TGTGCCAGCAGCAGGACAGGGTCAACTGGAAACACCATATATTTT. Drawing the rest from reference TRBV7-2 and TRBJ1-3, the complete variable domain is GAGVSQSPSNKVTEKGKDVELRCDPISGHTALYWYRQSLGQGLEFLIYFQGNSAPDKSGLPSDRFSAERTGGSVSTLTIQRTQQEDSAVYLCASSRTGSTGNTIYFGEGSWLTVV.